This entry features one TCR beta chain sequence. Method: immunoSEQ multiplex PCR; TCRdb's copy keeps in-frame clones and lacks some. The sample lists about 260,000 clones; about four fifths were seen once. This entry is derived from a study of blood T cell repertoires in COVID-19. Study at large: COVID-19 samples, acute and convalescent, were from the United States, Italy and Spain.

With V trimmed by 6 bases and J by 5 bases, 24 bases remained unmatched. The CDR3 runs to 19 residues. Germline CDR1 reads SNHLY; CDR2 reads FYNNEI. The chain couples TRBV2 to TRBJ2-5; 7 nucleotides match TRBD2. The sample was peripheral blood. The TCR was taken from a woman between 45 and 65 years old who had recovered from COVID-19. The CDR3 DNA is TGTGCCAGCAGCGGGGTTGTTGTAAGAGGGGAGGGCCCCGGGGAGACCCAGTACTTC. Translation: CASSGVVVRGEGPGETQYF.